This TCR beta chain was retrieved from a study of identical twins. Findings and limits, study-wide: Not following the same donors, the study drew its conclusions from cross-sectional statistical analysis. Models underpredicted monozygotic twin sharing of out-of-frame TCR alpha. Insertion counts were lower in abundant cord blood beta clonotypes, a trend that memory repertoires did not show.

This clonotype has more than one count but fewer than ten. Its antigen is not known. The CDR3 contains 13 residues. V lost 7 bases and J 2 bases, leaving 12 bases between the germline ends. In germline, CDR1 is MNHNS, CDR2 SASEGT. From the 5' RACE reads, TCRdb called clonotypes with MiXCR, one entry per CDR3 protein. Of more than 1.5 million distinct CDR3 sequences in the sample, less than 40% were seen once. The V gene is TRBV6-1, the J gene TRBJ2-7, with D maybe TRBD1 (5 bases). This TCR was recovered from a newborn girl in good health. The sample was cord blood. CDR3 nucleotides: TGTGCCAGCATAGTCAGGGAAACCTACGAGCAGTACTTC. Protein product: CASIVRETYEQYF.